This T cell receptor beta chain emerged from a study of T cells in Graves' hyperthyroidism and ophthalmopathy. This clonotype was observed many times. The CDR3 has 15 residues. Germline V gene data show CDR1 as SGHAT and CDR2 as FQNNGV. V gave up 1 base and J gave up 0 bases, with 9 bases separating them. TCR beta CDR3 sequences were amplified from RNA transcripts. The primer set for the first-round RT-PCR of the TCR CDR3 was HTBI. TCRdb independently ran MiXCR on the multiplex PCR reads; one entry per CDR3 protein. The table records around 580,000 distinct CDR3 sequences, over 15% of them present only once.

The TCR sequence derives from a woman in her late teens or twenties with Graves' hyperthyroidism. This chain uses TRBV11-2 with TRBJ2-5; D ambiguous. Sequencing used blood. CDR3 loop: CASSLAAQYQETQYF. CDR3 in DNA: TGTGCCAGCAGCTTAGCGGCCCAGTACCAAGAGACCCAGTACTTC.